Below, 11 T cell receptor beta chains from the same sample are listed, as sequenced in a study of cytomegalovirus exposure and HLA in healthy donors. Primers for the PCR totalled 60 Vbeta and 13 Jbeta. The protocol was immunoSEQ multiplex PCR, while the TCRdb copy is restricted to in-frame clones and leaves out a portion. This table holds about 200,000 clones, 80% to 85% found once. The sample was PBMCs. The origin of the receptors is a woman between 35 and 50 years old in good health and CMV-seronegative.

The chain has TRBV6-5 and TRBJ1-5; D ambiguous. CDR1 and CDR2 (germline): MNHEY, SVGAGI. The CDR3 runs 15 residues. Trimming took 2 bases from V and 6 from J, leaving 14 bases between them. For the CDR3, the DNA is TGTGCCAGCAGTTACGATAAAAACGCGCGTCAGCCCCAGCATTTT. It specifies CASSYDKNARQPQHF.

The chain couples TRBV5-1 to TRBJ2-1, with a possible D match to TRBD2 (5 bases). Trimming took 4 bases from V and 5 from J, leaving 16 bases between them. The germline V gene encodes CDR1 SGHRS and CDR2 YFSETQ. This CDR3 is built from 15 residues. As DNA, the CDR3 is TGCGCCAGCAGCCCCCCGGCGGGCCTTAACAATGAGCAGTTCTTC. This encodes CASSPPAGLNNEQFF.

The chain couples TRBV5-1 to TRBJ2-3; 10 positions agree with TRBD2. The J segment lost 4 bases and the V segment lost 0 bases, leaving 5 bases of the junction unmatched. The germline V gene has CDR1 SGHRS and CDR2 YFSETQ. The CDR3 has 16 amino acids. The DNA of the CDR3 is TGCGCCAGCAGCTTGGCTTTAGCGGGAGGACCAGATACGCAGTATTTT. Translating gives CASSLALAGGPDTQYF. The whole variable domain, remainder taken from reference TRBV5-1 and TRBJ2-3, is KAGVTQTPRYLIKTRGQQVTLSCSPISGHRSVSWYQQTPGQGLQFLFEYFSETQRNKGNFPGRFSGRQFSNSRSEMNVSTLELGDSALYLCASSLALAGGPDTQYFGPGTRLTVL.

This CDR3 is CASSFRARQHTEAFF. The CDR3 coding sequence is TGTGCCAGCAGTTTCAGGGCTAGGCAGCACACTGAAGCTTTCTTT. The chain links TRBV27 to TRBJ1-1; tentative D call: TRBD1 (5 bases). The germline V gene encodes CDR1 MNHEY and CDR2 SMNVEV (reference sequence). The germline V and J ends were trimmed by 3 bases and 3 bases, with 14 bases remaining between them. The CDR3 has 15 residues.

The rearrangement uses TRBV27 and TRBJ2-2; 8 nucleotides align to TRBD1. There are 13 residues in the CDR3. Germline CDR1 MNHEY, CDR2 SMNVEV (reference sequence). The V and J ends lost 5 bases and 8 bases, in that order; junction bases with no gene match: 4. For the CDR3, the DNA is TGTGCCAGCAGTCTTGGGACAGGAGGGGAGCTGTTTTTT. Translated, it gives CASSLGTGGELFF.

The J gene is TRBJ1-5, the V gene TRBV27; 11 bases fit TRBD1. This CDR3 comprises 17 residues. The trim removed 5 bases at V and 1 base at J, leaving 7 bases unmatched. CDR1 and CDR2 (germline): MNHEY, SMNVEV (reference sequence). The CDR3 DNA reads as TGTGCCAGCAGTGACGGACAGGGGGCGCCGAGCAATCAGCCCCAGCATTTT. Translating gives CASSDGQGAPSNQPQHF.

V usage is TRBV6-1 and J usage is TRBJ2-4, with no clear D. The germline CDR1 and CDR2 sequences are MNHNS and SASEGT. This CDR3 has 13 residues. The V and J ends lost 4 bases and 7 bases respectively, with 11 bases between them. CDR3 protein: CASSGPAANIQYF. In DNA, the CDR3 is TGTGCCAGCAGTGGCCCGGCGGCGAACATTCAGTACTTC.

This chain joins TRBV29-1 and TRBJ2-7; 8 bases are a match to TRBD1. The junction had 8 bases not matched to a gene; V was cut back by 7 bases and J by 9 bases. Germline values: CDR1 SQVTM, CDR2 ANQGSEA. The CDR3 has 11 amino acids. The CDR3 DNA follows: TGCAGCGGTCACAGGGGGTCGGTGCAGTACTTC. As protein: CSGHRGSVQYF.

The rearrangement uses TRBV7-2 and TRBJ1-5; D call uncertain. The CDR3 consists of 17 residues. The germline gives CDR1 SGHTA, CDR2 FQGNSA. Between the trimmed V and J ends, which lost 1 base and 0 bases, there was a span of 13 bases. DNA for the CDR3: TGTGCCAGCAGCTTAGTCGGTCGAGGAAATAGCAATCAGCCCCAGCATTTT. Translating gives CASSLVGRGNSNQPQHF.

CDR3 protein: CSVESVSGFTEAFF. The CDR3 DNA is TGCAGCGTTGAATCGGTGTCAGGGTTCACTGAAGCTTTCTTT. V and J are TRBV29-1 and TRBJ1-1; TRBD1 might be the D (5 bases). Germline CDR1 SQVTM, CDR2 ANQGSEA. The V end lost 2 bases, the J end lost 4 bases, and 14 bases lay between the germline ends. The CDR3 totals 14 residues.

The gene calls are TRBV7-9 and TRBJ2-1; possibly TRBD2 for D (6 bases). This CDR3 is built from 14 residues. The V end lost 5 bases, the J end lost 4 bases, and 12 bases lay between the germline ends. CDR1 is SEHNR and CDR2 is FQNEAQ in the germline V gene (reference sequence). CDR3 nucleotides: TGTGCCAGCAGCCCAGCTAGCGATTACAATGAGCAGTTCTTC. The encoded protein is CASSPASDYNEQFF.